The clone carrying this T cell receptor delta chain is labeled as medium-sized. TCRdb re-called the RT-PCR reads through CATT. The sample has 2,800 or so delta-chain clones, around 5% seen once. The sample belongs to a study of gamma-delta T cells after stem cell transplantation. CDR1 and CDR2 (germline): TSWWSYY, QGS. The trim removed 0 bases at V and 0 bases at J, leaving 22 bases unmatched. CDR3 size: 23 residues. The sequenced sample was gamma-delta T cells. The sequence derives from a human donor. It is not recorded whose cells these are; they may come from a transplant donor. The chain links TRDV1 to TRDJ1; 10 bases are shared with TRDD3. For the CDR3, the DNA is TGTGCTCTTGGGGAACTGACTTTAACCTACGTCTGGGGGATAAGGGTGGACACCGATAAACTCATCTTT. Its protein product is CALGELTLTYVWGIRVDTDKLIF.